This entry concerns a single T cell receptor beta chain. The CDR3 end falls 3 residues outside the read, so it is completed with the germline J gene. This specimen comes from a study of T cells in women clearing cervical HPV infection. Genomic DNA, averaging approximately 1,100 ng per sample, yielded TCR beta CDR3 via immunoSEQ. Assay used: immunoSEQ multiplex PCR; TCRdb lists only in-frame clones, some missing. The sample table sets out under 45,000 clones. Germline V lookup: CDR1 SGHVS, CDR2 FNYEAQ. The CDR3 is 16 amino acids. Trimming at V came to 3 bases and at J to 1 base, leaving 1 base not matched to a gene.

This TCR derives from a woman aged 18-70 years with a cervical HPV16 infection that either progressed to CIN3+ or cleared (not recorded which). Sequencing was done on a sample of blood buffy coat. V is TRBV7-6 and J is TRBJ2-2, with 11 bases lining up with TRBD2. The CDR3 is CASSFGLAGNTGELFF. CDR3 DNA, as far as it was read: TGTGCCAGCAGCTTCGGACTAGCGGGGAACACCGGGGAG.